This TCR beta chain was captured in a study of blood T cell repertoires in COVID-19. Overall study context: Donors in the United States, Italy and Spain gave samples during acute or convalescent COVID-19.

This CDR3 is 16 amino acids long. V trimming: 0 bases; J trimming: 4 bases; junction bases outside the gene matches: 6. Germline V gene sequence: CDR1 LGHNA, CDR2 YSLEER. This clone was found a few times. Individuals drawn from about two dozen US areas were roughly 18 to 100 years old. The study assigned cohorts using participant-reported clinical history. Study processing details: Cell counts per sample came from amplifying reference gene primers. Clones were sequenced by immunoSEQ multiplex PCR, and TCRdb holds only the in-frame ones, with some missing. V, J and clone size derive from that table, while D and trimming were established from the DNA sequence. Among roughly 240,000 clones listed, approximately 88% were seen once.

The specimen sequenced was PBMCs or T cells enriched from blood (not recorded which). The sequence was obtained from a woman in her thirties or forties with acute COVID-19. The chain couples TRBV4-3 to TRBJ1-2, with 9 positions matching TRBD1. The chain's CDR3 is CASSQDLGDRAYGYTF. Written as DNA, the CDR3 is TGCGCCAGCAGCCAAGATCTTGGGGACAGGGCCTATGGCTACACCTTC.